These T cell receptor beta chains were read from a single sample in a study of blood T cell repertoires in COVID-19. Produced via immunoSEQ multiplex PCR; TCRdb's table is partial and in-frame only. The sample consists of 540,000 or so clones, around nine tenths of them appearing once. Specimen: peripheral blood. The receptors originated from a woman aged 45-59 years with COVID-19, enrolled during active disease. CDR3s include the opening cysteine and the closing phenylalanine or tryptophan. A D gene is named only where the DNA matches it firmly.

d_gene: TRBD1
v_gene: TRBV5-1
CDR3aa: CASSSRDRTVDGYTF

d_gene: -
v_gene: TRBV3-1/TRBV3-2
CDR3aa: CASRRASGERGYTF

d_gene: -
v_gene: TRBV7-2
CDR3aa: CASSLGGEKETQYF

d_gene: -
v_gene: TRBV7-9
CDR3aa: CALISDSATDTQYF

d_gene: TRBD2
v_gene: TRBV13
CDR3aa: CASSLASGATGEQFF

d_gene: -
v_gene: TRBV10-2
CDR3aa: CASNVRDEQYF

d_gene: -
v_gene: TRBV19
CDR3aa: CASSIGRGLLSSSYNEQFF

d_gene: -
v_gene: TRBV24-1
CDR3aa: CATSAGRTGSYTF

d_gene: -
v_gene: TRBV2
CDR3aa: CASSDMATYEQYF

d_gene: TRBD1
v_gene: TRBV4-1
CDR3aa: CASSPRDRDYGYTF

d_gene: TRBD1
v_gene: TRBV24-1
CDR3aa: CATSTGGNTDTQYF

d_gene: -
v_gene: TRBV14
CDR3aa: CASSLLGGGEQFF

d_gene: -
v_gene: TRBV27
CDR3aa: CASSLQGVVHLSALHF

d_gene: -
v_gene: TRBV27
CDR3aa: CASSTGHPSGNTIYF

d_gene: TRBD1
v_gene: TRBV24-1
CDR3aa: CATSDRTGPYGYTF

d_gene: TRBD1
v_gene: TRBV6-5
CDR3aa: CASRTGGPGNTIYF

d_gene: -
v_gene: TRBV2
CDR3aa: CASRLGGPYNEQFF

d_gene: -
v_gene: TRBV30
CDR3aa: CAWSPSAWSSYNEQFF

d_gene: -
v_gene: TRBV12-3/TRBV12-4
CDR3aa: CASLPGWSEAFF

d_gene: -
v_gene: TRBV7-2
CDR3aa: CASSLEPGRGEQYF

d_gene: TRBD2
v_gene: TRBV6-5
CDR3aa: CASSYSGRGVDGELFF

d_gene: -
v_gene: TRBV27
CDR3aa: CASSPTPGEGYTF

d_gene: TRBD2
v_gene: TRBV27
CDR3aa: CASSFRAGGLSSYNEQFF

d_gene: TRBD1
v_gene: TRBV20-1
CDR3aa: CSARAGTDTGELFF

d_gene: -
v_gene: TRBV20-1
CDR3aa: CSASRRGEQYF

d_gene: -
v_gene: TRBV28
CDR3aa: CASSLFVRTDTQYF

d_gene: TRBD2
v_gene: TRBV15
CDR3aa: CATSRAFRAGGQETQYF

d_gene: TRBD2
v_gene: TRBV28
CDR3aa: CASRIRASGGYTDTQYF

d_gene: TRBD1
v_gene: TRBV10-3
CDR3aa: CAISESRQGAGELFF

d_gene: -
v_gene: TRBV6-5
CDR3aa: CASSYGARGGEQYF

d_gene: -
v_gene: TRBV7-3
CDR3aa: CASSQVGDTEAFF

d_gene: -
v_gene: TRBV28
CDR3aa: CASSPGNPGDTEAFF

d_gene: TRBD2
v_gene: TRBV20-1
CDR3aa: CSASVAGGRMNEQFF

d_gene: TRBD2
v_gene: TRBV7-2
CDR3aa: CASSLDLAASTDTQYF

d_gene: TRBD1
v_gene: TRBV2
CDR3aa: CASDGQGGEKLFF

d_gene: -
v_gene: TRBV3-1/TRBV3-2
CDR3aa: CASSIQALNTEAFF

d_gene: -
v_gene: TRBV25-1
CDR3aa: CASSDPGDGYTF

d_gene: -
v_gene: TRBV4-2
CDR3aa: CASSQDTERQGPLYEQYF

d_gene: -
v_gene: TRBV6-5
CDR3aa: CASSRDNEQFF

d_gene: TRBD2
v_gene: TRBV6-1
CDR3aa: CASSEFPTSSPYEQYF

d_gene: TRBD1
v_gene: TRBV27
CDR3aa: CASSSHRGTEAFF

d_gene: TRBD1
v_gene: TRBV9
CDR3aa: CASSVASTTGGHGYTF

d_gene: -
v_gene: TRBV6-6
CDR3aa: CASSYSGTPNYGYTF

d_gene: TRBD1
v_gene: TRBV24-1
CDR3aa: CATSGGPTGTGDNEQFF